One sample yielded the 13 T cell receptor beta chains listed below, sequenced in a study of T-cell reconstitution after alpha-beta-depleted transplantation in children. A library of TCRbeta sequences, prepared with unique molecular identifiers, was generated. TCRdb used MiXCR to reprocess the PCR reads, holding one entry per CDR3 protein. This sample yields fewer than 700,000 distinct CDR3 sequences, of which 10% to 15% are seen a single time; over 2% belongs to the top ten. The sample in question was PBMCs, mostly from graft donor cells, obtained 360 days after TCRalphabeta/CD19-depleted stem cell transplant. The receptor source for this set is a male patient between 5 and 17 years old who had a stem cell transplant for acute myeloid leukemia, so the T cells may come from the graft donor.

This clonotype appeared a few times. V is TRBV5-1 and J is TRBJ1-2, with D possibly being TRBD1 (5 bases). Germline loops: CDR1 SGHRS, CDR2 YFSETQ. The length of the CDR3 is 15 residues. Trimming took off 5 bases at V and 2 bases at J, with 16 bases between the two ends. The CDR3 DNA reads TGCGCCAGCAGACGTCTACAGGAGGGGAACTATGGCTACACCTTC. This codes for CASRRLQEGNYGYTF.

Ten or more counts support this clonotype. The chain carries TRBV6-5 and TRBJ2-2; D might be TRBD1 or TRBD2, each matching 5 bases. This CDR3 has 14 residues. CDR1 MNHEY and CDR2 SVGAGI come from the germline V gene. Deletions cut 2 bases from V and 5 bases from J, with 9 bases between. The CDR3 spells CASSYGGNTGELFF. The CDR3, as DNA: TGTGCCAGCAGTTACGGGGGAAATACCGGGGAGCTGTTTTTT.

The chain employs TRBV20-1 and TRBJ1-3, with D perhaps matching TRBD1 (5 bases). With 4 bases removed from V and 0 bases from J, the gap between germline ends came to 19 bases. The CDR3 has 17 amino acids. The germline CDR1 and CDR2 sequences are DFQATT and SNEGSKA (reference sequence). DNA of the CDR3: TGCAGTGCTACCCGGGACCTCGGCCTTCTCTCTGGAAACACCATATATTTT. Its translation is CSATRDLGLLSGNTIYF.

This clonotype was counted at least ten times. V is TRBV30 and J is TRBJ2-7; D is unresolved. V was clipped by 1 base and J by 5 bases, with 9 bases between them. CDR1 and CDR2 from the germline V gene are GTSNPN and SVGIG (reference sequence). There are 12 residues in the CDR3. The CDR3 DNA is TGTGCCTGGAGTGAATTCTTCCACGAGCAGTACTTC. Its translation is CAWSEFFHEQYF. Together with reference TRBV30 and TRBJ2-7, the CDR3 gives the full variable domain: SQTIHQWPATLVQPVGSPLSLECTVEGTSNPNLYWYRQAAGRGLQLLFYSVGIGQISSEVPQNLSASRPQDRQFILSSKKLLLSDSGFYLCAWSEFFHEQYFGPGTRLTVT.

There are a few counts of this clonotype. This chain joins TRBV4-3 and TRBJ1-2, with D uncertain. This CDR3 has 18 amino acids. Germline-derived CDR1 and CDR2 are LGHNA and YSLEER. V lost 0 bases and J lost 0, with 17 bases in between. CDR3 DNA sequence: TGCGCCAGCAGCCAAGAGACCTGGGCTCCTCTGCCTAACTATGGCTACACCTTC. Translation: CASSQETWAPLPNYGYTF.

This clonotype has just a few counts. The chain is built from TRBV7-9 and TRBJ2-7; TRBD1 matches 9 bases. The ends lost 1 base at V and 7 bases at J; junction bases unmatched: 5. Germline V CDR1 and CDR2: SEHNR, FQNEAQ (reference sequence). This CDR3 comprises 14 residues. The CDR3 sequence: CASSLGDRVGEQYF. The CDR3 DNA sequence: TGTGCCAGCAGCTTAGGGGACAGGGTTGGAGAGCAGTACTTC.

This clonotype has just a few counts. The V and J genes are TRBV12-3 or TRBV12-4 and TRBJ2-7; the match to TRBD2 covers 8 bases. Trimming cost V 5 bases and J 3 bases; bases outside gene matches: 12. The length of the CDR3 is 16 residues. This chain's CDR3 is CASSRPDTSGNYEQYF. The CDR3 coding sequence is TGTGCCAGCAGTCGCCCGGACACTAGCGGTAACTACGAGCAGTACTTC.

The gene calls are TRBV20-1 and TRBJ1-1; the D is unclear. This CDR3 has 17 amino acids. CDR1 and CDR2 (germline): DFQATT, SNEGSKA (reference sequence). V lost 4 bases and J lost 10, with 31 bases in between. CDR3: CSANIPYPTATLSGAFF. CDR3 in DNA: TGCAGTGCTAATATACCTTATCCGACCGCAACTTTATCCGGAGCTTTCTTT.

This clonotype was seen only a few times. The CDR3 loop is CSVEILAGDRTYEQYF. Here the CDR3 DNA reads TGCAGCGTGGAAATTCTAGCGGGAGACCGAACCTACGAGCAGTACTTC. This chain links TRBV29-1 with TRBJ2-7; the match to TRBD2 covers 10 bases. CDR3 size: 16 residues. The V gene's germline CDR1 is SQVTM and CDR2 ANQGSEA. J gave up 2 bases and V 6 bases, and 13 bases lay outside the gene matches.

This rearrangement joins TRBV7-3 to TRBJ2-3, with 12 nucleotides matching TRBD2. From germline, CDR1 is SGHTA and CDR2 FQGTGA. Trimming cost V 4 bases and J 3 bases; bases outside gene matches: 5. The CDR3 sequence is 16 residues long. CDR3 residues: CASSSPLAGGTDTQYF. In DNA form, the CDR3 reads TGTGCCAGCAGCTCCCCTCTAGCGGGAGGGACAGATACGCAGTATTTT.

The chain combines TRBV7-2 with TRBJ2-5; 11 nucleotides match TRBD2. The CDR3 extends over 14 amino acids. CDR1 SGHTA and CDR2 FQGNSA come from the germline V gene. V lost 7 bases to trimming and J lost 4 bases; unmatched junction nucleotides: 5. The CDR3: CASILAGARETQYF. The CDR3 DNA sequence: TGTGCCAGCATACTAGCGGGAGCGAGAGAGACCCAGTACTTC. The full variable domain, in which reference TRBV7-2 and TRBJ2-5 provide the parts outside the CDR3, is GAGVSQSPSNKVTEKGKDVELRCDPISGHTALYWYRQSLGQGLEFLIYFQGNSAPDKSGLPSDRFSAERTGGSVSTLTIQRTQQEDSAVYLCASILAGARETQYFGPGTRLLVL.

This clonotype was counted between two and nine times. The chain has TRBV21-1 and TRBJ2-5; the table calls TRBD1, which could not be checked here. TRBV21-1 is noted as a pseudogene. This CDR3 comprises 14 residues. The CDR3 sequence: CASRIRTAQETQYF. The CDR3 coding sequence is TGTGCCAGCAGAATAAGGACAGCTCAAGAGACCCAGTACTTC.

The chain links TRBV7-8 to TRBJ2-1, with TRBD2 identical over 7 bases. CDR1 is SGHVS, CDR2 FQNEAQ, per germline. Trimming removed 5 bases from V and 6 bases from J; junction bases left unmatched: 19. The CDR3 is 18 residues long. The CDR3 loop reads CASSTSRLVSSGPNEQFF. In DNA, the CDR3 is TGTGCCAGCAGCACCTCACGCCTCGTGTCTAGCGGACCCAATGAGCAGTTCTTC.